This T cell receptor (beta chain) was recovered during a study of T cell responses to AZD1222 COVID-19 vaccine. The V end was cut by 0 bases, the J end by 1 base, with 7 bases between. The CDR3 spans 15 residues. CDR1 and CDR2 (germline): LNHNV, YYDKDF (reference sequence). Data came from immunoSEQ multiplex PCR; TCRdb stores just in-frame clones and leaves some out. The table lists about 48,000 clones, approximately 86% of them singletons. The chain links TRBV15 to TRBJ1-5; D gene unclear. The source was peripheral blood, collected 28 days after the second AZD1222 dose. The sequence was obtained from an adult who received the AZD1222 COVID-19 vaccine. The CDR3 nucleotides read TGTGCCACCAGCAGAGATCGGGTGAGCAATCAGCCCCAGCATTTT. This gives the protein CATSRDRVSNQPQHF.